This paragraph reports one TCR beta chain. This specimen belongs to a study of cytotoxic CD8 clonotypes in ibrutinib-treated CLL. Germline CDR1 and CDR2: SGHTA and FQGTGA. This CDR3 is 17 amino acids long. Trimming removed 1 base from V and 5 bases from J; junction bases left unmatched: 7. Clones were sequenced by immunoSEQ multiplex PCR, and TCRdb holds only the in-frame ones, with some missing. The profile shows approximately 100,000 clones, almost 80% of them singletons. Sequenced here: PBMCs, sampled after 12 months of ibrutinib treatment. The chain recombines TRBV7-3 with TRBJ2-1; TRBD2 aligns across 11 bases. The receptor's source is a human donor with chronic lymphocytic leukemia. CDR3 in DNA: TGTGCCAGCAGCTTAAGCCCCCTAGCGGGGGGTCACAATGAGCAGTTCTTC. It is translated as CASSLSPLAGGHNEQFF.